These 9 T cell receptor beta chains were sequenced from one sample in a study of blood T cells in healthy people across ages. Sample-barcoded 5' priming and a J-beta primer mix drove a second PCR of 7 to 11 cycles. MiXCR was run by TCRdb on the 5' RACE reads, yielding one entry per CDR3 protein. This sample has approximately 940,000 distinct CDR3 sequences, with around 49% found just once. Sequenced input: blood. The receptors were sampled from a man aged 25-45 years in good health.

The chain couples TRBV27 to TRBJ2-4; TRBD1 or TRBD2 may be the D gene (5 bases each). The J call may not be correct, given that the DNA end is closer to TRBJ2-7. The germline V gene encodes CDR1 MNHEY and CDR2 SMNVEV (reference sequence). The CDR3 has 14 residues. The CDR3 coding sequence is TGTGCCAGCAGTGCCCCCTTCGGGGCTGGCGAGCAGTACTTC. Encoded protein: CASSAPFGAGEQYF.

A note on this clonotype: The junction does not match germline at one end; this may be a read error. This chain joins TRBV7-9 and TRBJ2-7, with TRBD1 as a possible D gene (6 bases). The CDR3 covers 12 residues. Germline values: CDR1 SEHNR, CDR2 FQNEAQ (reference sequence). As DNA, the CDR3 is TGTACCAGCAGCTTACAGGGAACCGAGCAGTACTTC. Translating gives CTSSLQGTEQYF. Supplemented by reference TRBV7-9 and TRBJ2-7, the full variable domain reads DTGVSQNPRHKITKRGQNVTFRCDPISEHNRLYWYRQTLGQGPEFLTYFQNEAQLEKSRLLSDRFSAERPKGSFSTLEIQRTEQGDSAMYLCTSSLQGTEQYFGPGTRLTVT.

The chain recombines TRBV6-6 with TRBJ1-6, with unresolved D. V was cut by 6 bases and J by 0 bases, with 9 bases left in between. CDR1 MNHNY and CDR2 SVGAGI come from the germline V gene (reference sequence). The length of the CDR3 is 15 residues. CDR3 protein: CASRVGGSYNSPLHF. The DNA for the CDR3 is TGTGCCAGCAGGGTCGGTGGCTCCTATAATTCACCCCTCCACTTT.

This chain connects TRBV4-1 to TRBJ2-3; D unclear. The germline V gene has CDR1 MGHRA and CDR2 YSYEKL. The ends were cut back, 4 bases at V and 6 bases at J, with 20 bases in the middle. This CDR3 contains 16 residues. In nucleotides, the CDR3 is TGCGCCAGCAGCCTCCCCGGCCCGGTTCCCGGGGATACGCAGTATTTT. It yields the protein CASSLPGPVPGDTQYF.

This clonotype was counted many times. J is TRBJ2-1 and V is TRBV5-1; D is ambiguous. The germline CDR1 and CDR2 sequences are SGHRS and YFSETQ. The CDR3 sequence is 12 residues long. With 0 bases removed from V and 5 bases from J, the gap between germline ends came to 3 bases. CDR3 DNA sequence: TGCGCCAGCAGCTTGGACAACAATGAGCAGTTCTTC. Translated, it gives CASSLDNNEQFF.

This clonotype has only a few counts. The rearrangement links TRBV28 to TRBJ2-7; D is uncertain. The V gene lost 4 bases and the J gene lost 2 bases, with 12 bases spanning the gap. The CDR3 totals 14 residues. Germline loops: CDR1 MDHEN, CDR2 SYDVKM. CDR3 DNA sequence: TGTGCCAGCAGTTCCCAGACCTTGGCCTACGAGCAGTACTTC. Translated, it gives CASSSQTLAYEQYF.

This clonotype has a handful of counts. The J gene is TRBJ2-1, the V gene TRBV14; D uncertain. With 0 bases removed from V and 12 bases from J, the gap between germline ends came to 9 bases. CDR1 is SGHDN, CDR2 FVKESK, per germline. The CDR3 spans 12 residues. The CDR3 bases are TGTGCCAGCAGCCAAGAAGGATTTGGGCAGTTCTTC. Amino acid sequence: CASSQEGFGQFF.

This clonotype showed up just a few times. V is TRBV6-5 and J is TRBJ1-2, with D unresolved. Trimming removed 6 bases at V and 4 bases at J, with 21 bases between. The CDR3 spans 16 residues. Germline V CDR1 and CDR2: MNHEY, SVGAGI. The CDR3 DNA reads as TGTGCCAGCAGCACCTCTTTCAAGGGAGAGGGCTATGGCTACACCTTC. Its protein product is CASSTSFKGEGYGYTF.

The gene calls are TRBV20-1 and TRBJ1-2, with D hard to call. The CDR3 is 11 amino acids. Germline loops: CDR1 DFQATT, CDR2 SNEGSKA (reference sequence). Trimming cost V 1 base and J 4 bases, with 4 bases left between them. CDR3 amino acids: CSARGTYGYTF. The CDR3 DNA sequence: TGCAGTGCTAGAGGAACCTATGGCTACACCTTC.